The 10 T cell receptor beta chains listed next were all sequenced from one sample in a study of Siglec-9 on CD8 T cells in melanoma. Sequencing used immunoSEQ multiplex PCR; TCRdb keeps in-frame clones, though not all of them. The sample includes about 30,000 clones, around three quarters seen only once; the top ten take nearly 6%. The sequenced sample was Siglec-9- CD8+ T cells sorted from blood. These receptors all stem from a human donor in good health.

This clone was picked up a small number of times. This chain links TRBV5-1 with TRBJ1-1; 8 positions agree with TRBD1. Germline lookup yields CDR1 SGHRS and CDR2 YFSETQ. The CDR3 is 14 amino acids. Trimming took 0 bases from V and 8 from J; bases not matched to a gene: 6. CDR3 region: CASSLARTGTEAFF. CDR3 sequence (DNA): TGCGCCAGCAGCTTGGCCCGGACAGGGACAGAAGCTTTCTTT.

This clone was observed a single time. This chain joins TRBV4-1 and TRBJ1-2, with a weak D call TRBD1 (6 bases). The CDR3 is made up of 16 amino acids. Germline V gene sequence: CDR1 MGHRA, CDR2 YSYEKL. Trimming left V 0 bases short and J 8 bases short, with 19 bases between. CDR3 sequence: CASSQDWRQSRGGYTF. The CDR3 DNA reads TGCGCCAGCAGCCAAGATTGGAGACAGAGCAGGGGAGGCTACACCTTC.

This clone was picked up one time. The chain uses TRBV2 and TRBJ2-1, with 11 bases matching TRBD1. Germline loops: CDR1 SNHLY, CDR2 FYNNEI. V was pared by 7 bases and J by 4 bases, with 6 bases of the junction left unmatched. CDR3 size: 15 residues. This CDR3 is CASKEDRGRYNEQFF. In nucleotides, the CDR3 is TGTGCCAGCAAAGAGGACAGGGGGCGGTACAATGAGCAGTTCTTC.

This clone is labeled as medium-sized. The chain links TRBV29-1 to TRBJ1-2; D uncertain. CDR1 and CDR2 (germline): SQVTM, ANQGSEA. The V end was cut by 0 bases, the J end by 2 bases, with 10 bases between. CDR3 length: 14 amino acids. The CDR3: CSVEEQRKNYGYTF. CDR3 bases: TGCAGCGTTGAAGAGCAGAGGAAGAACTATGGCTACACCTTC.

This rearrangement joins TRBV6-5 to TRBJ2-1; 8 bases match TRBD2. There are 15 residues in the CDR3. From germline, CDR1 is MNHEY and CDR2 SVGAGI. J was trimmed by 6 bases and V by 2 bases; bases with no gene match: 6. The CDR3: CASSYTGGPGNEQFF. The CDR3 DNA reads as TGTGCCAGCAGTTACACGGGAGGGCCGGGCAATGAGCAGTTCTTC.

This chain connects TRBV30 to TRBJ2-7; 9 bases match TRBD1. The length of the CDR3 is 16 residues. The ends lost 3 bases at V and 1 base at J; junction bases unmatched: 10. Germline CDR1 GTSNPN, CDR2 SVGIG (reference sequence). The CDR3 DNA is TGTGCCTGGAGAATACCGGGACAGGGTAATTCCTACGAGCAGTACTTC. It specifies CAWRIPGQGNSYEQYF. Full variable domain (rest looked up from reference TRBV30 and TRBJ2-7): SQTIHQWPATLVQPVGSPLSLECTVEGTSNPNLYWYRQAAGRGLQLLFYSVGIGQISSEVPQNLSASRPQDRQFILSSKKLLLSDSGFYLCAWRIPGQGNSYEQYFGPGTRLTVT.

This chain connects TRBV15 to TRBJ2-7; D not certain. V was trimmed by 1 base and J by 0 bases, leaving 10 bases between them. The CDR3 covers 15 residues. CDR1 is LNHNV and CDR2 is YYDKDF in the germline V gene (reference sequence). The CDR3 nucleotides read TGTGCCACCAGCAGAGGAGTCGGTCCCTCCTACGAGCAGTACTTC. Its translation is CATSRGVGPSYEQYF.

This chain connects TRBV5-4 to TRBJ2-1; D perhaps matches TRBD1 (6 bases). CDR1 and CDR2 (germline): SGHNT, YYREEE (reference sequence). The CDR3 runs to 16 residues. V dropped 1 base and J dropped 0 bases, with 11 bases sitting between them. The CDR3 region has the DNA TGTGCCAGCAGCTTGCCCTCGGGACACTCCTACAATGAGCAGTTCTTC. Its translation: CASSLPSGHSYNEQFF. The full variable domain, rest sourced from reference TRBV5-4 and TRBJ2-1, is ETGVTQSPTHLIKTRGQQVTLRCSSQSGHNTVSWYQQALGQGPQFIFQYYREEENGRGNFPPRFSGLQFPNYSSELNVNALELDDSALYLCASSLPSGHSYNEQFFGPGTRLTVL.

This clone has more than one count but fewer than ten. The V call is TRBV2, the J call TRBJ1-5, with TRBD1 as a possible D gene (5 bases). The CDR3 has 12 amino acids. Deletions cut 6 bases from V and 6 bases from J, with 9 bases between. Germline V gene sequence: CDR1 SNHLY, CDR2 FYNNEI. CDR3 bases: TGTGCCAGCAGGGCCGGGGGTCAGCCCCAGCATTTT. This sequence encodes CASRAGGQPQHF.

This chain links TRBV7-9 with TRBJ1-6; TRBD1 is a possible D gene (5 bases). With 11 bases removed from V and 10 bases from J, the gap between germline ends came to 15 bases. Germline CDR1 is SEHNR and CDR2 is FQNEAQ (reference sequence). The CDR3 runs 12 residues. CDR3 region: CALGVDRSPLHF. The CDR3 DNA follows: TGTGCCCTGGGGGTGGATAGGTCACCCCTCCACTTT.